This TCR beta chain is from a study of OX40 agonist ivuxolimab in advanced cancers. The wider study: Antecedent anti-PD-1, anti-PD-L1 or anti-CTLA-4 therapy was permissible, with roughly 36% having received some.

This CDR3 region has 18 residues. Germline CDR1 is MNHEY and CDR2 is SMNVEV (reference sequence). V was clipped by 4 bases and J by 3 bases, with 25 bases between them. Sequencing used immunoSEQ multiplex PCR; TCRdb keeps in-frame clones, though not all of them. The repertoire holds 55,000 to 75,000 clones, with about 89% as singletons. The rearrangement links TRBV27 to TRBJ2-7; a possible D gene is TRBD1 (6 bases). The receptor's source is an adult with an advanced solid tumor such as melanoma, head and neck, liver or kidney cancer. Sequenced material: CD4+ or CD8+ T cells sorted from blood, taken in a trial of the OX40 agonist ivuxolimab. CDR3 DNA: TGTGCCAGCAGTTCTGGAGGTGGGACACCCAAAAAAAACTACGAGCAGTACTTC. Its translation is CASSSGGGTPKKNYEQYF.